This is a list of T cell receptor beta chains from one sample in a study of shared T cell receptors in the human thymus. Repertoires were generated with immunoSEQ multiplex PCR, while TCRdb's copy carries only in-frame clones and drops some. This sample yields hundreds of thousands of clones, of which over 75% are seen a single time; 0.0094% belongs to the top ten. These data were also reused for a study on human thymus T cells.

The sample was thymocytes. Receptor source: a boy under three years old with a congenital heart defect. Both conserved end residues are part of each CDR3. D genes are given only for firm matches. Clone size appears in some rows only: once, few, many, or a class for an expanded clone.

d_gene,j_gene,abundance,v_gene,CDR3aa,CDR3nt
TRBD1,TRBJ2-3,-,TRBV5-8,CASSSNGQGTSDTQYF,TGTGCCAGCAGCTCAAATGGACAGGGGACTTCAGATACGCAGTATTTT
TRBD1,TRBJ1-1,-,TRBV9,CASSAVTGVGTEAFF,TGTGCCAGCAGCGCCGTCACAGGGGTTGGAACTGAAGCTTTCTTT
TRBD2,TRBJ2-7,-,TRBV9,CASNPDVLAGASYEQYF,TGTGCCAGCAACCCAGACGTACTAGCGGGGGCCTCCTACGAGCAGTACTTC
-,TRBJ1-5,once,TRBV7-2,CASSLGVYSNQPQHF,TGTGCCAGCAGCTTAGGAGTGTATAGCAATCAGCCCCAGCATTTT
-,TRBJ1-1,once,TRBV29-1,CSVVWRSNTEAFF,TGCAGCGTTGTGTGGAGGTCGAACACTGAAGCTTTCTTT
TRBD2,TRBJ2-4,-,TRBV18,CASSPLPREGGKNIQYF,TGTGCCAGCTCACCCCTCCCGAGGGAGGGAGGCAAAAACATTCAGTACTTC
TRBD2,TRBJ2-5,-,TRBV7-6,CASSLERWEGVGETQYF,TGTGCCAGCAGCTTAGAACGGTGGGAGGGTGTGGGAGAGACCCAGTACTTC
-,TRBJ1-5,-,TRBV19,CASSSPRGRSNQPQHF,TGTGCCAGTAGTTCCCCGCGGGGGAGAAGCAATCAGCCCCAGCATTTT
-,TRBJ2-7,-,TRBV7-9,CASSFLRDEQYF,TGTGCCAGCAGCTTCCTGAGGGACGAGCAGTACTTC
TRBD2,TRBJ2-1,-,TRBV6-4,CASSVSLSQREKSQFF,TGTGCCAGCAGTGTTTCTCTTTCTCAGCGGGAGAAAAGTCAGTTCTTC
-,TRBJ2-7,-,TRBV6-1,CASSPSSSYEQYF,TGTGCCAGCAGCCCTTCGAGCTCCTACGAGCAGTACTTC
TRBD1,TRBJ1-1,-,TRBV15,CATSILPGQGVTEAFF,TGTGCCACCAGCATCCTTCCGGGACAGGGAGTCACTGAAGCTTTCTTT
TRBD1,TRBJ2-2,-,TRBV13,CASSQNRGANTGELFF,TGTGCCAGCAGCCAAAACAGGGGGGCGAACACCGGGGAGCTGTTTTTT
-,TRBJ1-2,-,TRBV9,CASSYNQGTTNYGYTF,TGTGCCAGCAGTTATAATCAGGGAACTACTAACTATGGCTACACCTTC
TRBD1,TRBJ2-1,few,TRBV18,CASSPKGQGRYNEQFF,TGTGCCAGCTCACCAAAGGGACAGGGCCGTTACAATGAGCAGTTCTTC
-,TRBJ1-1,-,TRBV6-4,CASSGVAGTEAFF,TGTGCCAGCAGTGGGGTGGCGGGGACTGAAGCTTTCTTT
TRBD1,TRBJ1-5,-,TRBV6-5,CASRAGGHSPQHF,TGTGCCAGCAGGGCAGGGGGTCATTCGCCCCAGCATTTT
TRBD2,TRBJ2-7,once,TRBV28,CASSLRPPISGRGEQYF,TGTGCCAGCAGTTTACGCCCCCCAATTAGCGGGAGGGGTGAGCAGTACTTC
TRBD2,TRBJ2-1,-,TRBV7-2,CASSFRTSGGSSYNEQFF,TGTGCCAGCAGCTTTCGGACTAGCGGGGGGAGCTCCTACAATGAGCAGTTCTTC
-,TRBJ1-5,-,TRBV5-8,CASGRDGSNQPQHF,TGTGCCAGCGGGAGAGACGGTAGCAATCAGCCCCAGCATTTT
TRBD1,TRBJ1-2,-,TRBV6-6,CASSPETGGLNYGYTF,TGTGCCAGCAGCCCCGAGACAGGGGGCTTAAACTATGGCTACACCTTC
TRBD2,TRBJ2-7,-,TRBV9,CASSVAGTSGSHEQYF,TGTGCCAGCAGCGTAGCCGGGACTAGCGGGAGTCACGAGCAGTACTTC
-,TRBJ2-7,-,TRBV10-3,CAISPSGASYEQYF,TGTGCCATCAGTCCGTCAGGGGCCTCCTACGAGCAGTACTTC